These 30 T cell receptor beta chains were sequenced from one sample in a study of blood T cell repertoires in COVID-19. Data came from immunoSEQ multiplex PCR; TCRdb stores just in-frame clones and leaves some out. This sample has about 53,000 clones; 82% occur once, and the top ten carry 11% to 15%. Material: peripheral blood. These receptors all stem from a human donor in a cohort sampled during active COVID-19.

The rearrangement links TRBV10-1 to TRBJ2-2; TRBD1 aligns across 7 bases. V was clipped by 10 bases and J by 0 bases; unmatched bases: 5. The CDR3 is 14 amino acids. Per germline, CDR1 WNHNN and CDR2 SYGVQD (reference sequence). The CDR3 nucleotides read TGCGCCACCCGGGACAGCTCGAACACCGGGGAGCTGTTTTTT. As protein: CATRDSSNTGELFF.

V and J are TRBV21-1 and TRBJ2-3; TRBD2, the table's D call, lacks a check against the DNA. TRBV21-1 is a listed pseudogene. The CDR3 is made up of 12 amino acids. CDR3 bases: TGTGCCGGACTCCCCCAGGCAGATACGCGGTATTTT. It yields the protein CAGLPQADTRYF.

V and J are TRBV23-1 and TRBJ1-5; tentative D call: TRBD1 (6 bases). TRBV23-1 is known as an ORF, though its function is uncertain. The V and J ends lost 8 bases and 4 bases respectively, with 21 bases between them. The CDR3 covers 16 residues. The CDR3 coding sequence is TGCGCCAGCTTTCCCCTAGTCCAGGGGAGTAATCAGCCCCAGCATTTT. Amino acid sequence: CASFPLVQGSNQPQHF.

The chain recombines TRBV5-1 with TRBJ2-6; 11 bases are shared with TRBD1. This CDR3 comprises 17 residues. Germline trimming cut 2 bases from V and 2 bases from J; bases unmatched to any gene: 3. Looked up from germline, CDR1 is SGHRS and CDR2 is YFSETQ. The CDR3 sequence is CASSFGTGGAGANVLTF. The CDR3 region has the DNA TGCGCCAGCAGCTTTGGGACAGGGGGAGCTGGGGCCAACGTCCTGACTTTC.

This clone has a single count. The genes are TRBV3-1 (or the pseudogene TRBV3-2) and TRBJ2-1; 9 bases align to TRBD2. With V trimmed by 6 bases and J by 7 bases, 10 bases remained unmatched. The CDR3 has 15 amino acids. The V gene's germline CDR1 is LGHDT and CDR2 YNNKEL (reference sequence). The CDR3 spells CASSASGTRGNEQFF. The CDR3, as DNA: TGTGCCAGCAGTGCTAGCGGGACGAGGGGGAATGAGCAGTTCTTC.

The chain employs TRBV9 and TRBJ2-1; D is unresolved. The V gene's germline CDR1 is SGDLS and CDR2 YYNGEE. The V end was cut by 0 bases, the J end by 10 bases, with 14 bases between. This CDR3 is 14 amino acids long. Here the CDR3 DNA reads TGTGCCAGCAGCGTAGCTGAACGGCCCGGGGAGCAGTTCTTC. Translation: CASSVAERPGEQFF.

This chain uses TRBV28 with TRBJ1-1; 7 positions agree with TRBD1. CDR3 size: 13 residues. V shed 9 bases, J shed 7 bases, and the junction held 11 bases outside the gene matches. Germline-derived CDR1 and CDR2 are MDHEN and SYDVKM. CDR3 region: CASSLGGWIEAFF. Here the CDR3 DNA reads TGTGCCAGTTCTTTAGGGGGCTGGATTGAAGCTTTCTTT. Combining the CDR3 with reference TRBV28 and TRBJ1-1 gives the whole variable domain DVKVTQSSRYLVKRTGEKVFLECVQDMDHENMFWYRQDPGLGLRLIYFSYDVKMKEKGDIPEGYSVSREKKERFSLILESASTNQTSMYLCASSLGGWIEAFFGQGTRLTVV.

The chain couples TRBV7-9 to TRBJ2-2; D is unresolved. Per the germline V gene, CDR1 is SEHNR and CDR2 is FQNEAQ (reference sequence). The CDR3 sequence is 15 residues long. V lost 5 bases, J lost 5 bases, and 15 bases lay in between. The CDR3 spells CASSKTVTPTGELFF. The CDR3 nucleotides are TGTGCCAGCAGCAAAACAGTGACACCGACCGGGGAGCTGTTTTTT.

This chain links TRBV29-1 with TRBJ2-3; 13 bases align to TRBD2. V was pared by 0 bases and J by 2 bases, with 5 bases of the junction left unmatched. CDR1 and CDR2 from the germline V gene are SQVTM and ANQGSEA. The CDR3 length is 17 residues. CDR3 nucleotides: TGCAGCGTTGAAGACCCGGGGACTAGCGGGGCCACAGATACGCAGTATTTT. Translation: CSVEDPGTSGATDTQYF.

This rearrangement joins TRBV2 to TRBJ1-2, with D unclear. The germline V gene has CDR1 SNHLY and CDR2 FYNNEI. The CDR3 has 11 amino acids. V was trimmed by 3 bases and J by 4 bases, leaving 3 bases between them. The CDR3 loop reads CASSDGYGYTF. Here the CDR3 DNA reads TGTGCCAGCAGTGACGGCTATGGCTACACCTTC.

This rearrangement joins TRBV28 to TRBJ2-7; D might be TRBD1 (6 bases). The CDR3 is made up of 14 amino acids. Looked up from germline, CDR1 is MDHEN and CDR2 is SYDVKM. The V end was cut by 2 bases, the J end by 2 bases, with 10 bases between. CDR3 residues: CASSLTGTPYEQYF. Here the CDR3 DNA reads TGTGCCAGCAGTTTAACAGGGACCCCCTACGAGCAGTACTTC.

This chain uses TRBV12-3 or TRBV12-4 with TRBJ2-5; D gene uncertain. V gave up 2 bases and J gave up 3 bases, with 7 bases separating them. The CDR3 is 13 amino acids. DNA for the CDR3: TGTGCCAGCAGTTTAAGTAGTAAAGAGACCCAGTACTTC. As protein: CASSLSSKETQYF.

The chain links TRBV6-2 or TRBV6-3 to TRBJ2-3; maybe TRBD1 (5 bases). The CDR3 covers 15 residues. Germline assignment: CDR1 MNHEY and CDR2 SVGEGT. V lost 2 bases and J 1 base, leaving 10 bases between the germline ends. CDR3 residues: CASSYRGKGTDTQYF. The CDR3, as DNA: TGTGCCAGCAGTTACAGGGGTAAAGGCACAGATACGCAGTATTTT.

The chain combines TRBV7-9 with TRBJ2-2, with D perhaps TRBD2 (6 bases). V was clipped by 5 bases and J by 5 bases, with 6 bases between them. The CDR3 contains 12 residues. The V gene's germline CDR1 is SEHNR and CDR2 FQNEAQ (reference sequence). The CDR3: CASSRGTGELFF. Here the CDR3 DNA reads TGTGCCAGCAGCCGGGGGACCGGGGAGCTGTTTTTT.

DNA for the CDR3: TGTGCCAGCAGAGTGGGACACCACAACACCGGGGAGCTGTTTTTT. Translated, it gives CASRVGHHNTGELFF. The V gene is TRBV9, the J gene TRBJ2-2; D is possibly TRBD1 (6 bases). The CDR3 sequence is 15 residues long. V was shortened by 5 bases and J by 2 bases, with 13 bases between the two germline ends. Germline lookup yields CDR1 SGDLS and CDR2 YYNGEE.

The J gene is TRBJ2-7, the V gene TRBV2; D is uncertain. The CDR3 consists of 14 residues. Germline assignment: CDR1 SNHLY and CDR2 FYNNEI. V was cut by 5 bases and J by 2 bases, with 13 bases left in between. The DNA for the CDR3 is TGTGCCAGCAGTTTTGCCCTCCTAGCCTACGAGCAGTACTTC. Amino acids: CASSFALLAYEQYF.

The CDR3 sequence is CASSLSSGGISYEQYF. CDR3 nucleotide sequence: TGTGCCAGCAGTTTATCCAGCGGGGGGATTTCCTACGAGCAGTACTTC. The chain recombines TRBV27 with TRBJ2-7, with 9 bases identical to TRBD2. The V gene's germline CDR1 is MNHEY and CDR2 SMNVEV (reference sequence). Germline trimming cut 0 bases from V and 1 base from J; bases unmatched to any gene: 4. The CDR3 runs 16 residues.

J is TRBJ2-6 and V is TRBV6-1; weak D call: TRBD1 (5 bases). The CDR3 consists of 17 residues. Trimming left V 1 base short and J 0 bases short, with 10 bases between. Germline assignment: CDR1 MNHNS and CDR2 SASEGT. Here the CDR3 DNA reads TGTGCCAGCAGTGAAGTAATGACAGACTCTGGGGCCAACGTCCTGACTTTC. It translates to CASSEVMTDSGANVLTF.

The chain couples TRBV7-2 to TRBJ1-2, with 9 nucleotides matching TRBD1. After removal of 3 bases from V and 8 bases from J, the junction contained 13 bases not matched to a gene. Per the germline V gene, CDR1 is SGHTA and CDR2 is FQGNSA. CDR3 length: 16 amino acids. The CDR3 protein is CASSFHETGGAGGYTF. The CDR3 coding sequence is TGTGCCAGCAGCTTCCACGAAACAGGGGGCGCAGGGGGCTACACCTTC.

The chain recombines TRBV2 with TRBJ2-7; 8 nucleotides agree with TRBD1. V shed 6 bases and J 1 base; nucleotides not matched to a gene: 5. The CDR3 length is 14 residues. The germline V gene encodes CDR1 SNHLY and CDR2 FYNNEI. CDR3 DNA: TGTGCCAGCAGAAAGACAGGGGTTTCCTACGAGCAGTACTTC. It codes for CASRKTGVSYEQYF.

This clone occurred once. The chain has TRBV19 and TRBJ2-5; 8 bases agree with TRBD1. Looked up from germline, CDR1 is LNHDA and CDR2 is SQIVND (reference sequence). Losses at the gene ends were 7 bases for V and 4 bases for J; bases not matched to a gene: 14. The CDR3 runs 16 residues. The CDR3, as DNA: TGTGCCAGTAAGGGAATTTCAGGGGGCTCGGGAGAGACCCAGTACTTC. Amino acids: CASKGISGGSGETQYF.

The rearrangement uses TRBV10-2 and TRBJ1-2; D ambiguous. Deletions cut 3 bases from V and 8 bases from J, with 10 bases between. CDR3 size: 12 residues. Germline V CDR1 and CDR2: WSHSY, SAAADI. The CDR3 loop is CASSETFYGYTF. CDR3 sequence (DNA): TGCGCCAGCAGTGAAACTTTCTACGGCTACACCTTC.

This clone was seen just once. The V and J genes are TRBV10-1 and TRBJ2-7, with 8 bases identical to TRBD2. The CDR3 spans 17 residues. The junction had 9 bases not matched to a gene; V was cut back by 0 bases and J by 2 bases. The germline gives CDR1 WNHNN, CDR2 SYGVQD (reference sequence). CDR3 protein: CASSESLLAEKPYEQYF. The CDR3 coding sequence is TGCGCCAGCAGTGAGTCGTTACTAGCGGAAAAACCCTACGAGCAGTACTTC.

V gene TRBV7-8 combines with J gene TRBJ2-3, with D unclear. The length of the CDR3 is 13 residues. Germline values: CDR1 SGHVS, CDR2 FQNEAQ. Trimming stripped 5 bases from V and 8 bases from J, with 14 bases between. CDR3 in DNA: TGTGCCAGCAGCGCTTGGGCAGTCGCTACGCAGTATTTT. It specifies CASSAWAVATQYF.

This chain links TRBV4-1 with TRBJ2-5, with 15 bases lining up with TRBD2. V dropped 4 bases and J dropped 1; count of bases not matched to a gene: 1. The CDR3 sequence is 16 residues long. Germline assignment: CDR1 MGHRA and CDR2 YSYEKL. The chain's CDR3 is CASSPGLAGGQETQYF. The DNA for the CDR3 is TGCGCCAGCAGCCCGGGACTAGCGGGAGGCCAAGAGACCCAGTACTTC.

The chain combines TRBV7-2 with TRBJ2-7, with 11 bases matching TRBD2. Germline assignment: CDR1 SGHTA and CDR2 FQGNSA. V lost 3 bases, J lost 0 bases, and 13 bases stayed unmatched. The CDR3 is made up of 19 amino acids. The CDR3 region has the DNA TGTGCCAGCAGCTTCCGACTAGCGGGGCCCGGGATGCCCTCCTACGAGCAGTACTTC. This codes for CASSFRLAGPGMPSYEQYF.

The V gene is TRBV3-1 (or the pseudogene TRBV3-2), the J gene TRBJ1-5; 10 nucleotides align to TRBD1. The trim removed 0 bases at V and 4 bases at J, leaving 6 bases unmatched. Looked up from germline, CDR1 is LGHDT and CDR2 is YNNKEL (reference sequence). The length of the CDR3 is 17 residues. The CDR3, as DNA: TGTGCCAGCAGCCAAGATGAACGGGACAGGGGTAATCAGCCCCAGCATTTT. Amino acids: CASSQDERDRGNQPQHF.

The chain is built from TRBV9 and TRBJ1-6; 10 bases agree with TRBD1. Germline CDR1 SGDLS, CDR2 YYNGEE. With 5 bases clipped from V and 13 bases from J, the junction kept 9 bases outside the gene matches. The CDR3 contains 14 residues. The CDR3 DNA reads as TGTGCCAGCAGAGCCGGGACAGGGGAGTCCCCCCTCCACTTT. Translating gives CASRAGTGESPLHF.

CDR3 region: CASSSRLGNTIYF. The CDR3 DNA follows: TGTGCCAGCAGCTCCCGTCTGGGAAACACCATATATTTT. This chain connects TRBV12-3 or TRBV12-4 to TRBJ1-3; no clear D. The V end was cut by 6 bases, the J end by 4 bases, with 10 bases between. This CDR3 is 13 amino acids long.

The chain links TRBV3-1 (or the pseudogene TRBV3-2) to TRBJ1-4, with 8 bases identical to TRBD1. The CDR3 runs 15 residues. CDR1 is LGHDT and CDR2 is YNNKEL in the germline V gene (reference sequence). Unmatched junction bases numbered 6, after V lost 4 bases and J lost 5 bases. CDR3 sequence reads: CASSPGTGVNEKLFF. CDR3 DNA: TGTGCCAGCAGCCCTGGGACAGGCGTAAATGAAAAACTGTTTTTT.